The T cell receptor beta chain described here comes from a study of shared clonotypes between healthy human individuals. Study results and caveats: Clonotype sharing among donors, it was expected, would be affected by sequencing depth. In a handful of donors, 4.5% to 5.5% of naive CD4 clonotypes appeared in common.

The protocol was immunoSEQ multiplex PCR, while the TCRdb copy is restricted to in-frame clones and leaves out a portion. The table includes about 710,000 clones, roughly two thirds detected once. The CDR3 has 18 amino acids. V shed 8 bases, J shed 0 bases, and the junction held 10 bases outside the gene matches. CDR1 is SGHVS and CDR2 is FQNEAQ in the germline V gene. Each of the donors was a healthy adult who was HIV-negative and had not had a recent acute infection or vaccination. To note about this clone: Antigen specificity is unknown.

The sequencing input was memory CD4+ T cells sorted from blood. Subset reported: CD45RA-negative fraction. The source is a woman aged 25 to 39 in good health. The J gene is TRBJ2-1, the V gene TRBV7-8, with 13 nucleotides matching TRBD2. CDR3 bases: TGTGCCAGCCTCTGGGGGACTAGCGGGGCAAGCTCCTACAATGAGCAGTTCTTC. It translates to CASLWGTSGASSYNEQFF.